This T cell receptor beta chain was captured in a study of shared T cell receptors in the human thymus. V trimming: 7 bases; J trimming: 6 bases; junction bases outside the gene matches: 11. Germline V CDR1 and CDR2: MDHEN, SYDVKM. This CDR3 has 14 amino acids. Assay used: immunoSEQ multiplex PCR; TCRdb lists only in-frame clones, some missing. The data contain approximately 580,000 clones, around 78% of them seen just once; the ten biggest clones take up more than 0.01%. This same sample was also part of a study on human thymus T cells.

This receptor was obtained from a boy younger than two with a congenital heart defect. The rearrangement links TRBV28 to TRBJ1-2; 7 nucleotides align to TRBD1. Sequencing was done on a sample of thymocytes. The CDR3 here is CASTKTGKFNGYTF. DNA for the CDR3: TGTGCCAGCACCAAGACAGGGAAGTTTAATGGCTACACCTTC.